The source of this T cell receptor beta chain is a study of T cell changes during pregnancy in multiple sclerosis. TCRdb keeps only in-frame clones here, not all; method: immunoSEQ multiplex PCR. The sample shows around 44,000 clones, around 92% of them seen only once. This CDR3 spans 18 amino acids. The J segment lost 7 bases and the V segment lost 3 bases, leaving 19 bases of the junction unmatched. Germline V gene data show CDR1 as KGHSH and CDR2 as LQKENI. The chain has TRBV18 and TRBJ2-7; 9 bases are shared with TRBD2. This TCR derives from a female donor with multiple sclerosis, enrolled in a pregnancy study. The sequenced sample consisted of peripheral blood. The CDR3 sequence is CASSPIVGSGSSKIEQYF. The CDR3 DNA follows: TGTGCCAGCTCACCCATAGTAGGTAGCGGGAGCTCCAAGATTGAGCAGTACTTC.